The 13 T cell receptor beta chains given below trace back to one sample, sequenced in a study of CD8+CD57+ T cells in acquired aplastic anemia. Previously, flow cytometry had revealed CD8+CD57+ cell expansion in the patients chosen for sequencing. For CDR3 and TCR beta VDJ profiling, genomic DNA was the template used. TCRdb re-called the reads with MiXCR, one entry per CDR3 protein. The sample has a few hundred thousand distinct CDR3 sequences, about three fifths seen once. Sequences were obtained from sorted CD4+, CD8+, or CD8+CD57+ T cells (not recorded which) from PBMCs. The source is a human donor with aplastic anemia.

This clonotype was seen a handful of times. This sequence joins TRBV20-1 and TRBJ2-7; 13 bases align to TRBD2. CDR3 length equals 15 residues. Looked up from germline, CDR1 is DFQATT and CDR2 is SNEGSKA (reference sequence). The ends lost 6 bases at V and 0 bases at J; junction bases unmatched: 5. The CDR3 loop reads CSASGLAGSSYEQYF. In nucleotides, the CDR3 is TGCAGTGCCTCGGGACTAGCGGGGAGCTCCTACGAGCAGTACTTC.

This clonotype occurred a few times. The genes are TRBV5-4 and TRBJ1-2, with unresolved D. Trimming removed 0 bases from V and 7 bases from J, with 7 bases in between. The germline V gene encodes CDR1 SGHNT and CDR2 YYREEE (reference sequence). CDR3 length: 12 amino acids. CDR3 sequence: CASSLDLGGYTF. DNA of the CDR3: TGTGCCAGCAGCTTGGATCTAGGTGGCTACACCTTC.

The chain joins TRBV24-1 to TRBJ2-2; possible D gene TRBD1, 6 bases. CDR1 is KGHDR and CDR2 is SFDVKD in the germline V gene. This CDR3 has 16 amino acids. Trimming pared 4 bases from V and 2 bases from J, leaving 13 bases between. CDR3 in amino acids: CATSDWGHLNTGELFF. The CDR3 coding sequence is TGTGCCACCAGTGACTGGGGACACCTAAACACCGGGGAGCTGTTTTTT.

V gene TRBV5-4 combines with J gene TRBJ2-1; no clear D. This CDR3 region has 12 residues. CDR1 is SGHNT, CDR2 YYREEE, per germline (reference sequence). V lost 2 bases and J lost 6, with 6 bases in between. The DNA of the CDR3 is TGTGCCAGCAGCTTTCGCTTCAATGAGCAGTTCTTC. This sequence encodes CASSFRFNEQFF.

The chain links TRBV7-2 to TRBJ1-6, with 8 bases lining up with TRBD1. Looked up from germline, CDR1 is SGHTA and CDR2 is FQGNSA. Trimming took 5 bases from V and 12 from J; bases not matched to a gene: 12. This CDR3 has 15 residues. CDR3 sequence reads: CASSPGSGGGGPLHF. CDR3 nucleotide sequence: TGTGCCAGCAGCCCAGGGTCAGGGGGCGGTGGACCCCTCCACTTT.

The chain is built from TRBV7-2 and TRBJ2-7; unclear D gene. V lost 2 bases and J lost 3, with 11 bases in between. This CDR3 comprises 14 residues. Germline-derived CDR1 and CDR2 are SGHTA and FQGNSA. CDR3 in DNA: TGTGCCAGCAGCTTATCTGGACCCCGCTACGAGCAGTACTTC. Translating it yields CASSLSGPRYEQYF. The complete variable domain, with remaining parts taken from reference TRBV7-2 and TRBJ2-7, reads GAGVSQSPSNKVTEKGKDVELRCDPISGHTALYWYRQSLGQGLEFLIYFQGNSAPDKSGLPSDRFSAERTGGSVSTLTIQRTQQEDSAVYLCASSLSGPRYEQYFGPGTRLTVT.

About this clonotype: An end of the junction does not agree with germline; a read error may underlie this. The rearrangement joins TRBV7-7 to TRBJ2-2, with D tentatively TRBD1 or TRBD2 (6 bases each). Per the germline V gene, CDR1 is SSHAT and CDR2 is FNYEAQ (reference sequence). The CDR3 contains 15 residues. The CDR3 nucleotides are TGTGCTAGCAGCTTAGCCGGGGGCGGGACCGAGGAGCTGTTTTTT. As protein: CASSLAGGGTEELFF.

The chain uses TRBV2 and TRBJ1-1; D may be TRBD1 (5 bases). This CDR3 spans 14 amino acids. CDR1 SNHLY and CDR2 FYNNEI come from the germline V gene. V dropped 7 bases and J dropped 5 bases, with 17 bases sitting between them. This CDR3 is CASTGIAGRTEAFF. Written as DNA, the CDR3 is TGTGCCAGCACGGGCATTGCAGGGAGGACTGAAGCTTTCTTT.

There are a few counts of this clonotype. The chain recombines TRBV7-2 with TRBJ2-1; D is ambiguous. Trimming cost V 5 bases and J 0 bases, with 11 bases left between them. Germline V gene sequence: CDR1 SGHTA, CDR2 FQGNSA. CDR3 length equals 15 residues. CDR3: CASSGRLGSYNEQFF. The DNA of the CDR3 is TGTGCCAGCAGCGGTCGTTTAGGCTCCTACAATGAGCAGTTCTTC.

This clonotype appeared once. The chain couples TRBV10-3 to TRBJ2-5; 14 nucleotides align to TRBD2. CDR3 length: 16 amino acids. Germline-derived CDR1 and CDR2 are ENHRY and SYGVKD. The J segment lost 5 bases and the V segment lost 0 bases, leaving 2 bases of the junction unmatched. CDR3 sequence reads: CAISESGLAGEETQYF. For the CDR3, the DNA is TGTGCCATCAGTGAGTCGGGACTAGCGGGGGAGGAGACCCAGTACTTC.

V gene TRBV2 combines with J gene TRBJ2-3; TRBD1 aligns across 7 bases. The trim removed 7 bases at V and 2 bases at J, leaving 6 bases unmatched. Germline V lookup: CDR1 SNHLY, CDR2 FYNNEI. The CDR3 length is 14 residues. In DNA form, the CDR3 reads TGTGCCAGCAAGTCGGACAGGCTCACAGATACGCAGTATTTT. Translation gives CASKSDRLTDTQYF.

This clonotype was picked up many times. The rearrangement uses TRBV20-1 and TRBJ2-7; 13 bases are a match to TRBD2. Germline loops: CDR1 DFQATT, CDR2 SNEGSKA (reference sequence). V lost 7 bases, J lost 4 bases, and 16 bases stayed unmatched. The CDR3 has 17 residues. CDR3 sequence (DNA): TGCAGTGTATTGCTTACTTCCGGGACTAGCGGGATGTACGAGCAGTACTTC. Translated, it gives CSVLLTSGTSGMYEQYF.

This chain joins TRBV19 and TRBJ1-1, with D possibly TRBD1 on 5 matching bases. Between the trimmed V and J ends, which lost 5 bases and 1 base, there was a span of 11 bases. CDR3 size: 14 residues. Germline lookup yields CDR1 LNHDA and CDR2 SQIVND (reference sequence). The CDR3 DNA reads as TGTGCCAGTAGTTGGGGGACGGAGAACACTGAAGCTTTCTTT. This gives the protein CASSWGTENTEAFF.